The 9 T cell receptor beta chains given below trace back to one sample, sequenced in a study of blood T cell repertoires in COVID-19. Generated by immunoSEQ multiplex PCR, the TCRdb table keeps only in-frame clones and is missing some. The table includes around 240,000 clones, 86% detected once. Sequencing used PBMCs or T cells enriched from blood (not recorded which). These receptors were taken from a woman in her forties or fifties who had recovered from COVID-19.

The V call is TRBV7-2, the J call TRBJ1-5, with D possibly being TRBD1 (5 bases). Trimming left V 1 base short and J 1 base short, with 11 bases between. Germline-derived CDR1 and CDR2 are SGHTA and FQGNSA. CDR3 length: 16 amino acids. CDR3 DNA: TGTGCCAGCAGCTTAGATTTCGGGGGGAGCAATCAGCCCCAGCATTTT. Protein product: CASSLDFGGSNQPQHF.

This chain joins TRBV6-2 or TRBV6-3 and TRBJ2-7; 8 bases are a match to TRBD2. The junction had 5 bases not matched to a gene; V was cut back by 4 bases and J by 3 bases. Germline CDR1 and CDR2: MNHEY and SVGEGT. This CDR3 region has 14 residues. This chain's CDR3 is CASSSVAGRYEQYF. As DNA, the CDR3 is TGTGCCAGCAGTTCAGTAGCGGGGCGCTACGAGCAGTACTTC.

The rearrangement links TRBV28 to TRBJ2-1; D is perhaps TRBD2 (5 bases). The V end was cut by 6 bases, the J end by 4 bases, with 13 bases between. Germline-derived CDR1 and CDR2 are MDHEN and SYDVKM. The CDR3 totals 14 residues. The CDR3 sequence is CASRHPGIYNEQFF. The CDR3 DNA follows: TGTGCCAGCAGACACCCGGGGATTTACAATGAGCAGTTCTTC.

Only a few counts were recorded for this clone. The chain combines TRBV30 with TRBJ1-1, with TRBD1 matching over 8 bases. This CDR3 comprises 14 residues. V gave up 0 bases and J gave up 7 bases; unmatched junction bases: 7. CDR1 GTSNPN and CDR2 SVGIG come from the germline V gene (reference sequence). In DNA, the CDR3 is TGTGCCTGGAGTGTAATGCAGGGGGCAAGTGAAGCTTTCTTT. Its protein product is CAWSVMQGASEAFF.

This clone came up a few times. This chain joins TRBV30 and TRBJ1-5, with a weak D call TRBD1 (5 bases). CDR1 GTSNPN and CDR2 SVGIG come from the germline V gene (reference sequence). The V gene lost 2 bases and the J gene lost 2 bases, with 13 bases spanning the gap. CDR3 length equals 15 residues. The CDR3 DNA follows: TGTGCCTGGAGTTTAAGGGGCTTGGGCAATCAGCCCCAGCATTTT. Amino acid sequence: CAWSLRGLGNQPQHF. Variable domain in full (rest from reference TRBV30 and TRBJ1-5): SQTIHQWPATLVQPVGSPLSLECTVEGTSNPNLYWYRQAAGRGLQLLFYSVGIGQISSEVPQNLSASRPQDRQFILSSKKLLLSDSGFYLCAWSLRGLGNQPQHFGDGTRLSIL.

The chain links TRBV4-3 to TRBJ2-7, with D uncertain. The germline V gene encodes CDR1 LGHNA and CDR2 YSLEER. The CDR3 is 14 amino acids. Trimming stripped 3 bases from V and 5 bases from J, with 14 bases between. CDR3 DNA: TGCGCCAGCAGCCAGGCCGATCTGAGGAACGAGCAGTACTTC. Its translation is CASSQADLRNEQYF.

This sequence joins TRBV18 and TRBJ1-1; 8 nucleotides match TRBD1. With V trimmed by 3 bases and J by 4 bases, 7 bases remained unmatched. Germline V CDR1 and CDR2: KGHSH, LQKENI. The CDR3 runs to 15 residues. This CDR3 is CASSPRPGGRTEAFF. The CDR3 coding sequence is TGTGCCAGCTCACCCCGCCCAGGGGGCCGCACTGAAGCTTTCTTT.

The chain uses TRBV7-2 and TRBJ1-6; tentatively, D is TRBD1 (5 bases). This CDR3 spans 16 amino acids. Trimming took 5 bases from V and 0 from J, leaving 11 bases between them. Per germline, CDR1 SGHTA and CDR2 FQGNSA. This CDR3 is CASSPRGGSYNSPLHF. The CDR3 DNA follows: TGTGCCAGCAGCCCACGGGGGGGCTCCTATAATTCACCCCTCCACTTT.

The chain uses TRBV4-1 and TRBJ2-2, with D perhaps TRBD1 (5 bases). This CDR3 is 15 amino acids long. Germline lookup yields CDR1 MGHRA and CDR2 YSYEKL. Deletions cut 3 bases from V and 0 bases from J, with 8 bases between. The CDR3 coding sequence is TGCGCCAGCAGCCAGGAGACAGCGAACACCGGGGAGCTGTTTTTT. Translated, it gives CASSQETANTGELFF.